The present entry profiles one TCR beta chain with its context. The target antigen is unknown. It was with a sample-barcoded 5' primer and a J-beta primer mix that a second PCR of about 6 to 12 cycles was run. Template switching added a 12-random-nucleotide identifier to every cDNA molecule. TCRdb fed the 5' RACE reads into MiXCR, producing one record per CDR3 protein. The sample has fewer than 2,000,000 distinct CDR3 sequences; roughly two fifths are singletons. The germline CDR1 and CDR2 sequences are SGHAT and FQNNGV. The CDR3 has 16 amino acids. With V trimmed by 4 bases and J by 4 bases, 8 bases remained unmatched. The data were obtained in a study of blood T cells in healthy people across ages. Study-level background: With template switching, about one barcoded beta molecule was captured per two T cells. Study-level points and caveats: Because sorting was not performed, PBMCs prevented conclusive naive versus antigen-experienced comparison.

This chain uses TRBV11-2 with TRBJ2-1; TRBD2 matches 9 bases. The specimen sequenced was blood. This clonotype originated in a human donor in good health. The CDR3 sequence: CASSSQDSGGYNEQFF. The CDR3 bases are TGTGCCAGCAGCTCCCAAGATAGCGGGGGTTACAATGAGCAGTTCTTC.